Listed below are T cell receptor beta chains from one sample, sequenced in a study of post-analysis software for immune sequencing data. One entry per CDR3 protein results from TCRdb running MiXCR on the PCR reads. The sample consists of about 770,000 distinct CDR3 sequences, 40% to 55% of them appearing once. The material sequenced was blood. These receptors all come from a girl aged 10-17 years with multiple sclerosis. Each CDR3 is given with its conserved first and last residue. D genes are given only for firm matches. Clone size is given for some rows only: seen once, a few or many times, or a class if the clone is expanded.

j_call clone_size d_call v_call cdr3_aa cdr3_nt
TRBJ2-5 NA NA TRBV20-1 CSARDDAETQYF TGCAGTGCTAGAGATGATGCAGAGACCCAGTACTTC
TRBJ2-4 NA NA TRBV7-9 CASSLTTLSGKDIQYF TGTGCCAGCAGCTTAACCACCTTGTCTGGGAAGGACATTCAGTACTTC
TRBJ2-1 NA NA TRBV12-3/TRBV12-4 CASSLAAGGRFYNEQFF TGTGCCAGCAGTTTAGCCGCAGGGGGGAGATTCTACAATGAGCAGTTCTTC
TRBJ2-3 few NA TRBV7-2 CASSLVFFVTDTQYF TGTGCCAGCAGCTTAGTTTTCTTTGTCACAGATACGCAGTATTTT
TRBJ2-5 NA NA TRBV20-1 CSAPQGGRETQYF TGCAGTGCCCCTCAGGGGGGTCGGGAGACCCAGTACTTC
TRBJ2-7 few NA TRBV27 CASSTRDEQYF TGTGCCAGCAGTACGAGGGACGAGCAGTACTTC
TRBJ2-7 NA NA TRBV12-3/TRBV12-4 CASSLSPIYEQYF TGTGCCAGCAGTTTATCCCCCATCTACGAGCAGTACTTC
TRBJ2-1 NA NA TRBV29-1 CSGAYNEQFF TGCAGCGGCGCCTACAATGAGCAGTTCTTC
TRBJ2-1 few NA TRBV29-1 CSVERGGNEQFF TGCAGCGTAGAGAGGGGAGGCAATGAGCAGTTCTTC
TRBJ1-2 NA TRBD1 TRBV2 CASSERGDRGGGIYGYTF TGTGCCAGCAGTGAAAGGGGGGACAGAGGGGGGGGAATCTATGGCTACACCTTC
TRBJ1-4 NA TRBD1 TRBV20-1 CSARQGAREKLFF TGCAGTGCTCGACAGGGGGCGCGGGAAAAACTGTTTTTT
TRBJ1-1 NA TRBD1 TRBV6-5 CASRAGQGAFTEAFF TGTGCCAGCCGAGCGGGACAGGGGGCGTTTACTGAAGCTTTCTTT
TRBJ2-5 NA NA TRBV9 CASSGTLQETQYF TGTGCCAGCAGCGGGACACTACAAGAGACCCAGTACTTC
TRBJ2-1 NA TRBD2 TRBV6-5 CASSPKGTSGLDEQFF TGTGCCAGCTCGCCTAAAGGGACTAGCGGGCTGGATGAGCAGTTCTTC
TRBJ2-3 NA TRBD2 TRBV2 CASSTEAGDTDTQYF TGTGCCAGCAGTACGGAGGCGGGAGACACAGATACGCAGTATTTT
TRBJ1-1 once NA TRBV7-9 CASSLKTGGGAEAFF TGTGCCAGCAGCTTAAAGACAGGCGGTGGGGCTGAAGCTTTCTTT
TRBJ2-1 few NA TRBV29-1 CSVPAPNEQFF TGCAGCGTTCCTGCCCCCAATGAGCAGTTCTTC
TRBJ2-1 NA TRBD2 TRBV13 CVSSFLADNEQFF TGTGTCAGCAGCTTTCTAGCGGACAATGAGCAGTTCTTC
TRBJ2-7 NA TRBD1 TRBV20-1 CSARGGQAASYEQYF TGCAGTGCTAGAGGGGGACAGGCAGCCTCCTACGAGCAGTACTTC
TRBJ2-4 NA NA TRBV7-2 CASRDNTKNIQYF TGTGCCAGTAGAGATAATACCAAAAACATTCAGTACTTC
TRBJ2-1 NA TRBD2 TRBV20-1 CSAHTSGDYNEQFF TGCAGTGCTCATACTAGCGGTGATTACAATGAGCAGTTCTTC
TRBJ2-5 NA NA TRBV5-1 CASSVPRETQYF TGCGCCAGCAGCGTCCCTCGAGAGACCCAGTACTTC
TRBJ2-7 NA NA TRBV6-9 CASTPSGRQSSYEQYF TGTGCCAGCACCCCGTCGGGGCGACAAAGCTCCTACGAGCAGTACTTC
TRBJ1-2 many NA TRBV10-3 CAISESYGYTF TGTGCCATCAGTGAGTCCTATGGCTACACCTTC
TRBJ2-1 NA TRBD1 TRBV28 CASSSHSTGREQFF TGTGCCAGCAGTTCCCACTCGACAGGGAGAGAGCAGTTCTTC
TRBJ2-3 few NA TRBV5-1 CASSLVRGSDTQYF TGCGCCAGCAGCTTGGTACGGGGGTCCGATACGCAGTATTTT
TRBJ2-7 few TRBD1 TRBV10-3 CAISLRDRTYEQYF TGTGCCATCAGTCTCCGGGACAGAACCTACGAGCAGTACTTC
TRBJ1-1 NA TRBD1 TRBV29-1 CSVYRGGSTEAFF TGCAGCGTTTACAGGGGAGGAAGCACTGAAGCTTTCTTT
TRBJ1-2 NA NA TRBV12-5 CASGLVGQNYGYTF TGTGCTAGTGGTTTGGTCGGACAGAACTATGGCTACACCTTC
TRBJ2-7 NA NA TRBV6-6 CASRKTIEDYNEQYF TGTGCCAGCAGGAAGACTATAGAAGACTACAATGAGCAGTACTTC
TRBJ2-3 few TRBD2 TRBV10-3 CAISESPSGITDTQYF TGTGCCATCAGTGAGTCTCCTAGCGGGATCACAGATACGCAGTATTTT
TRBJ2-5 NA TRBD1 TRBV12-3/TRBV12-4 CASSPTGTVQETQCF TGTGCCAGCAGCCCAACTGGGACAGTACAAGAGACCCAGTGCTTC